Sequencing of this T cell receptor (beta chain) was carried out in a study of T cells in Graves' hyperthyroidism and ophthalmopathy. Across the study: It was at initial diagnosis, before any treatment, that peripheral blood was collected.

Amplified TCR beta CDR3 regions derived from RNA transcripts. Carried out on the TCR CDR3, a first-round RT-PCR used the HTBI primer set. TCRdb re-analysed the multiplex PCR reads in MiXCR, keeping a single row per CDR3 protein. The sample holds more than 300,000 distinct CDR3 sequences, about a sixth seen once. The CDR3 length is 15 residues. Per germline, CDR1 LNHDA and CDR2 SQIVND (reference sequence). Trimming shortened V by 5 bases and J by 0 bases, and 14 bases separated the two germline ends. Material: blood. The rearrangement links TRBV19 to TRBJ2-7; D call uncertain. The sequence derives from a woman between 25 and 40 years old with Graves' hyperthyroidism that later progressed to Graves' ophthalmopathy. CDR3 nucleotide sequence: TGTGCCAGTAGTGCGGCCGGAGACACCTCCTACGAGCAGTACTTC. This translates into CASSAAGDTSYEQYF.